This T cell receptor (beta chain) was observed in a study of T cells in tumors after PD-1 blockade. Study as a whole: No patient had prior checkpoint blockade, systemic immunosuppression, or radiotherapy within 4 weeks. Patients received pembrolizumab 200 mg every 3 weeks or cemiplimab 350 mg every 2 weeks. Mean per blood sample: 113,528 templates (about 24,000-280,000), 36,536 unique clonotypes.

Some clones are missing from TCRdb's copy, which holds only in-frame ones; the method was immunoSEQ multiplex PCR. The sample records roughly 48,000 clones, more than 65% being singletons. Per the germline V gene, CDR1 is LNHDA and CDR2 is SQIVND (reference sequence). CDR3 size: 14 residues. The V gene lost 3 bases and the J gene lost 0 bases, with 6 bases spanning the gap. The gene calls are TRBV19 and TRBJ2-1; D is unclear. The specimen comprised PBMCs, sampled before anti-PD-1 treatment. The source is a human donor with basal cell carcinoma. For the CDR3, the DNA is TGTGCCAGTAGTATGACAAGCTCCTACAATGAGCAGTTCTTC. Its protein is CASSMTSSYNEQFF.